The sequence of this T cell receptor (beta chain) was determined in a study of cytomegalovirus exposure and HLA in healthy donors. General study points: Donors belonging to an Asian-associated ancestry cluster reportedly showed fewer N-insertions in productive TCRs than the roughly 670-donor mean, according to what a later analysis found.

The CDR3 runs 17 residues. Trimming removed 5 bases from V and 8 bases from J; junction bases left unmatched: 19. Germline CDR1 and CDR2: PRHDT and FYEKMQ (reference sequence). The PCR employed 60 Vbeta primers together with 13 Jbeta primers. Per the original methods: Unique TCR beta chains totaled roughly 79 million in a later count, with roughly 10 million of them shared. Profiling relied on immunoSEQ multiplex PCR, and the TCRdb table lists in-frame clones only, not all of them. V and J calls and clone size come straight from that table; D and trimming were deduced from the DNA. This sample contains approximately 100,000 clones. About this clone itself: The antigen remains unidentified.

The receptor was derived from a man in his fifties in good health and CMV-seronegative. The chain employs TRBV13 and TRBJ1-2, with TRBD1 matching over 8 bases. Input material: PBMCs. CDR3 DNA sequence: TGTGCCAGCAGCGCTAGGGGGACAGGTGCTTCTTATGGAGGCTACACCTTC. Protein sequence: CASSARGTGASYGGYTF. Complete variable domain (other parts from reference TRBV13 and TRBJ1-2): AAGVIQSPRHLIKEKRETATLKCYPIPRHDTVYWYQQGPGQDPQFLISFYEKMQSDKGSIPDRFSAQQFSDYHSELNMSSLELGDSALYFCASSARGTGASYGGYTFGSGTRLTVV.